Below are 30 T cell receptor beta chains sequenced from a single sample in a study of immune evolution from preneoplasia to lung adenocarcinoma. The assay was immunoSEQ multiplex PCR, and TCRdb's table has in-frame clones only and misses some. Of just over 14,000 clones in the sample, about 80% are singletons; the top ten hold about 2.7%. The sequencing input was FFPE minimally invasive lung adenocarcinoma tissue. These receptors were obtained from a person aged 55-80 years with lung adenocarcinoma.

V is TRBV30 and J is TRBJ1-5; 8 nucleotides line up with TRBD1. Trimming removed 2 bases from V and 5 bases from J; junction bases left unmatched: 2. The V gene's germline CDR1 is GTSNPN and CDR2 SVGIG (reference sequence). The CDR3 spans 13 residues. Here the CDR3 DNA reads TGTGCCTGGAGTACAGGGGGTGATCAGCCCCAGCATTTT. Protein: CAWSTGGDQPQHF.

This chain links TRBV9 with TRBJ2-5, with 10 nucleotides matching TRBD1. Losses at the gene ends were 3 bases for V and 5 bases for J; bases not matched to a gene: 10. This CDR3 contains 16 residues. CDR1 is SGDLS, CDR2 YYNGEE, per germline. CDR3 DNA sequence: TGTGCCAGCAGCGGAAGACAGGGGGCGCTGGGGGAGACCCAGTACTTC. Its translation: CASSGRQGALGETQYF.

J is TRBJ2-3 and V is TRBV4-2; D remains unclear. From germline, CDR1 is LGHNA and CDR2 YNFKEQ. Trimming removed 0 bases at V and 1 base at J, with 14 bases between. The length of the CDR3 is 17 residues. CDR3 DNA sequence: TGTGCCAGCAGCCAAGATCTCCCCGGACGGGGCACAGATACGCAGTATTTT. Translating it yields CASSQDLPGRGTDTQYF.

This chain joins TRBV10-3 and TRBJ2-5; a weak D match, TRBD2 (7 bases). This CDR3 is 15 amino acids long. Germline CDR1 reads ENHRY; CDR2 reads SYGVKD. V was trimmed by 4 bases and J by 1 base, leaving 13 bases between them. The CDR3, as DNA: TGTGCCATCAGTGTAGGGGGGGGGTTCCAAGAGACCCAGTACTTC. It yields the protein CAISVGGGFQETQYF.

The chain recombines TRBV29-1 with TRBJ2-3; 11 bases are a match to TRBD1. CDR3 length equals 14 residues. The germline CDR1 and CDR2 sequences are SQVTM and ANQGSEA. V was pared by 5 bases and J by 7 bases, with 8 bases of the junction left unmatched. DNA for the CDR3: TGCAGCGTTCCCAGGACAGGGGGCTCGAATACGCAGTATTTT. This sequence encodes CSVPRTGGSNTQYF.

The rearrangement links TRBV5-6 to TRBJ2-1; D may be TRBD2 (6 bases). The CDR3 totals 12 residues. Trimming left V 4 bases short and J 6 bases short, with 8 bases between. Germline V gene sequence: CDR1 SGHDT, CDR2 YYEEEE. The CDR3 DNA sequence: TGTGCCAGCAGCAGGACTATCAATGAGCAGTTCTTC. As protein: CASSRTINEQFF.

The chain combines TRBV28 with TRBJ1-5, with D tentatively TRBD1 (6 bases). Between the trimmed V and J ends, which lost 4 bases and 7 bases, there was a span of 14 bases. This CDR3 contains 14 residues. From germline, CDR1 is MDHEN and CDR2 SYDVKM. CDR3 amino acids: CASSYRGHGQPQHF. The CDR3, as DNA: TGTGCCAGCAGTTACCGGGGGCATGGACAGCCCCAGCATTTT. The full variable domain, with the rest looked up from reference TRBV28 and TRBJ1-5, is DVKVTQSSRYLVKRTGEKVFLECVQDMDHENMFWYRQDPGLGLRLIYFSYDVKMKEKGDIPEGYSVSREKKERFSLILESASTNQTSMYLCASSYRGHGQPQHFGDGTRLSIL.

The chain couples TRBV10-3 to TRBJ1-2; D gene unclear. Trimming took off 7 bases at V and 4 bases at J, with 13 bases between the two ends. The CDR3 is 13 residues long. Germline V gives CDR1 ENHRY, CDR2 SYGVKD. Here the CDR3 DNA reads TGTGCCATCACCTCGACATCGGGCTATGGCTACACCTTC. It is translated as CAITSTSGYGYTF.

V and J are TRBV5-6 and TRBJ1-1, with 8 bases that match TRBD1. The CDR3 has 13 residues. Looked up from germline, CDR1 is SGHDT and CDR2 is YYEEEE. Trimming took 6 bases from V and 5 from J; bases not matched to a gene: 6. CDR3 sequence (DNA): TGTGCCAGCAACCCGACAGGGGTGACTGAAGCTTTCTTT. Translation gives CASNPTGVTEAFF. Full variable domain (missing parts from reference TRBV5-6 and TRBJ1-1): DAGVTQSPTHLIKTRGQQVTLRCSPKSGHDTVSWYQQALGQGPQFIFQYYEEEERQRGNFPDRFSGHQFPNYSSELNVNALLLGDSALYLCASNPTGVTEAFFGQGTRLTVV.

This clone was counted only a few times. This sequence joins TRBV2 and TRBJ2-1; D gene unclear. CDR1 SNHLY and CDR2 FYNNEI come from the germline V gene. V lost 5 bases to trimming and J lost 2 bases, with 16 bases between them. The CDR3 loop spans 16 amino acids. CDR3 region: CASSSPLLAPYNEQFF. In DNA, the CDR3 is TGTGCCAGCAGTTCTCCCCTCTTAGCCCCCTACAATGAGCAGTTCTTC.

This clone has just one count. The chain carries TRBV29-1 and TRBJ2-7; 11 nucleotides match TRBD1. The V segment lost 6 bases and the J segment 5 bases; nucleotides outside the gene matches: 9. The V gene's germline CDR1 is SQVTM and CDR2 ANQGSEA. There are 14 residues in the CDR3. CDR3: CSVLGQGVFNEQYF. CDR3 sequence (DNA): TGCAGCGTACTGGGACAGGGGGTATTCAACGAGCAGTACTTC.

V and J are TRBV10-3 and TRBJ2-3; D is possibly TRBD1 or TRBD2 (5 bases each). The CDR3 is 17 residues long. The germline V and J ends were trimmed by 6 bases and 2 bases, with 21 bases remaining between them. Germline lookup yields CDR1 ENHRY and CDR2 SYGVKD. The CDR3, as DNA: TGTGCCATCAGCCCCAGAACGGGGAAGGGGCTCACAGATACGCAGTATTTT. Protein: CAISPRTGKGLTDTQYF.

This chain joins TRBV6-5 and TRBJ1-5; 7 bases fit TRBD1. Germline CDR1 reads MNHEY; CDR2 reads SVGAGI. V trimming: 6 bases; J trimming: 3 bases; junction bases outside the gene matches: 8. The CDR3 runs 15 residues. CDR3 DNA: TGTGCCAGCAGGCACGGGACAGACTACAATCAGCCCCAGCATTTT. Protein: CASRHGTDYNQPQHF.

J is TRBJ2-1 and V is TRBV19, with 7 bases aligning to TRBD1. Trimming took 4 bases from V and 7 from J; bases not matched to a gene: 4. The germline CDR1 and CDR2 sequences are LNHDA and SQIVND (reference sequence). The CDR3 sequence is 13 residues long. The CDR3 DNA reads as TGTGCCAGTAGTACCCAGACAGGGAATGAGCAGTTCTTC. This encodes CASSTQTGNEQFF.

The CDR3 reads CASNPSTGGVQPQHF. The CDR3 DNA follows: TGTGCCAGCAACCCTTCGACAGGGGGCGTTCAGCCCCAGCATTTT. This sequence joins TRBV28 and TRBJ1-5; 10 bases agree with TRBD1. The V gene end was trimmed by 7 bases and the J gene end by 6 bases; junction bases not matched to a gene: 9. This CDR3 is built from 15 residues. Germline CDR1 is MDHEN and CDR2 is SYDVKM. The full variable domain, completed using reference TRBV28 and TRBJ1-5, is DVKVTQSSRYLVKRTGEKVFLECVQDMDHENMFWYRQDPGLGLRLIYFSYDVKMKEKGDIPEGYSVSREKKERFSLILESASTNQTSMYLCASNPSTGGVQPQHFGDGTRLSIL.

Written as DNA, the CDR3 is TGCGCCAGCAGCCTCCAGGGGATAAATTCACCCCTCCACTTT. This encodes CASSLQGINSPLHF. The V gene is TRBV5-1, the J gene TRBJ1-6, with a tentative D call TRBD1 (6 bases). The CDR3 length is 14 residues. Germline V gene sequence: CDR1 SGHRS, CDR2 YFSETQ. V was pared by 4 bases and J by 7 bases, with 12 bases between.

The rearrangement joins TRBV28 to TRBJ2-7, with 8 bases that match TRBD2. The V and J ends lost 4 bases and 6 bases, in that order; junction bases with no gene match: 14. CDR3 length: 16 residues. CDR1 is MDHEN, CDR2 SYDVKM, per germline. The CDR3 region has the DNA TGTGCCAGCAGTTCCCACCTGAGCGGGAGTTCAGCCGAGCAGTACTTC. Protein sequence: CASSSHLSGSSAEQYF. The complete variable domain, with remaining parts taken from reference TRBV28 and TRBJ2-7, reads DVKVTQSSRYLVKRTGEKVFLECVQDMDHENMFWYRQDPGLGLRLIYFSYDVKMKEKGDIPEGYSVSREKKERFSLILESASTNQTSMYLCASSSHLSGSSAEQYFGPGTRLTVT.

With respect to this clone: The same CDR3 also results from other DNA sequences found in this sample. V is TRBV11-2 and J is TRBJ1-5; the D gene is possibly TRBD1 (5 bases). CDR1 and CDR2 (germline): SGHAT, FQNNGV. The CDR3 has 14 amino acids. The germline V and J ends were trimmed by 4 bases and 7 bases, with 14 bases remaining between them. The CDR3 loop reads CASSSMGGGQPQHF. The CDR3, as DNA: TGTGCCAGCAGCTCCATGGGGGGAGGACAGCCCCAGCATTTT.

This chain links TRBV5-6 with TRBJ1-6; D gene ambiguous. Trimming removed 0 bases from V and 10 bases from J, with 11 bases in between. CDR1 and CDR2 (germline): SGHDT, YYEEEE. The CDR3 has 14 amino acids. DNA of the CDR3: TGTGCCAGCAGCTTGGCGATCGGGGAATCACCCCTCCACTTT. Translation gives CASSLAIGESPLHF. The full variable domain, rest sourced from reference TRBV5-6 and TRBJ1-6, is DAGVTQSPTHLIKTRGQQVTLRCSPKSGHDTVSWYQQALGQGPQFIFQYYEEEERQRGNFPDRFSGHQFPNYSSELNVNALLLGDSALYLCASSLAIGESPLHFGNGTRLTVT.

CDR3 in DNA: TGCGCCAGCAGCCAAGGACCGGAGGTGAGAGGGAGCTCCTATAATTCACCCCTCCACTTT. Its translation is CASSQGPEVRGSSYNSPLHF. The chain couples TRBV4-3 to TRBJ1-6, with D unresolved. CDR1 is LGHNA and CDR2 is YSLEER in the germline V gene. The CDR3 covers 20 residues. V was pared by 1 base and J by 0 bases, with 19 bases between.

This clone was found a few times. The rearrangement joins TRBV6-5 to TRBJ2-2; 9 bases are shared with TRBD1. Germline V gene sequence: CDR1 MNHEY, CDR2 SVGAGI. The CDR3 runs 15 residues. The ends lost 4 bases at V and 5 bases at J; junction bases unmatched: 5. CDR3 in amino acids: CASSSDRGRTGELFF. CDR3 in DNA: TGTGCCAGCAGTTCGGACAGGGGTAGAACCGGGGAGCTGTTTTTT.

The V and J genes are TRBV19 and TRBJ1-3, with D perhaps TRBD1 (5 bases). V was cut by 5 bases and J by 2 bases, with 13 bases left in between. The germline V gene encodes CDR1 LNHDA and CDR2 SQIVND (reference sequence). CDR3 size: 15 residues. The CDR3 is CASSRLGETGNTIYF. The CDR3 coding sequence is TGTGCCAGTAGTCGCTTGGGGGAAACTGGAAACACCATATATTTT.

This sequence joins TRBV11-2 and TRBJ2-7; 9 nucleotides match TRBD2. The J segment lost 3 bases and the V segment lost 1 base, leaving 4 bases of the junction unmatched. The germline V gene has CDR1 SGHAT and CDR2 FQNNGV. The CDR3 spans 15 residues. The CDR3 protein is CASSLGLADFYEQYF. The CDR3 bases are TGTGCCAGCAGCTTAGGACTAGCGGATTTCTACGAGCAGTACTTC.

The V and J genes are TRBV28 and TRBJ1-5; no definite D call. The ends were cut back, 4 bases at V and 0 bases at J, with 10 bases in the middle. The CDR3 totals 15 residues. Looked up from germline, CDR1 is MDHEN and CDR2 is SYDVKM. In nucleotides, the CDR3 is TGTGCCAGCAGTTCCTGGAGGGTTAGCAATCAGCCCCAGCATTTT. This sequence encodes CASSSWRVSNQPQHF.

The chain is built from TRBV29-1 and TRBJ1-1; D may be TRBD1 (5 bases). This CDR3 has 13 residues. The V gene's germline CDR1 is SQVTM and CDR2 ANQGSEA. Trimming shortened V by 4 bases and J by 0 bases, and 9 bases separated the two germline ends. The DNA of the CDR3 is TGCAGCGTTGGGGGGGGGATGAACACTGAAGCTTTCTTT. Protein sequence: CSVGGGMNTEAFF. Full variable domain (outside the CDR3, taken from reference TRBV29-1 and TRBJ1-1): SAVISQKPSRDICQRGTSLTIQCQVDSQVTMMFWYRQQPGQSLTLIATANQGSEATYESGFVIDKFPISRPNLTFSTLTVSNMSPEDSSIYLCSVGGGMNTEAFFGQGTRLTVV.

V is TRBV27 and J is TRBJ2-1, with TRBD1 matching over 9 bases. CDR3 size: 17 residues. V shed 3 bases, J shed 3 bases, and the junction held 9 bases outside the gene matches. Germline values: CDR1 MNHEY, CDR2 SMNVEV (reference sequence). The CDR3, as DNA: TGTGCCAGCAGTTTGTATACAGGGGGCAGGTTCTACAATGAGCAGTTCTTC. Protein sequence: CASSLYTGGRFYNEQFF.

The chain recombines TRBV5-4 with TRBJ2-7, with D perhaps given as TRBD1 or TRBD2 (5 bases each). The V end was cut by 5 bases, the J end by 0 bases, with 9 bases between. The CDR3 loop spans 13 amino acids. Germline loops: CDR1 SGHNT, CDR2 YYREEE (reference sequence). The CDR3 region is CASRRDHSYEQYF. The CDR3 DNA sequence: TGTGCCAGCAGACGGGACCACTCCTACGAGCAGTACTTC.

CDR3 coding DNA: TGTGCCATCAGACCGGGACTAGCGGGAGAGGTGCAGTACTTC. Translation: CAIRPGLAGEVQYF. The J gene is TRBJ2-7, the V gene TRBV10-3; 14 nucleotides agree with TRBD2. V was clipped by 6 bases and J by 9 bases; unmatched bases: 7. CDR1 is ENHRY, CDR2 SYGVKD, per germline. This CDR3 is built from 14 residues.

V gene TRBV30 combines with J gene TRBJ1-2; TRBD1 matches at 9 bases. Per germline, CDR1 GTSNPN and CDR2 SVGIG (reference sequence). This CDR3 is 14 amino acids long. Trimming took 5 bases from V and 6 from J; bases not matched to a gene: 10. CDR3: CAWANPGTGNGYTF. CDR3 bases: TGTGCCTGGGCGAACCCCGGGACAGGGAATGGCTACACCTTC. The full variable domain, its missing parts supplied by reference TRBV30 and TRBJ1-2, is SQTIHQWPATLVQPVGSPLSLECTVEGTSNPNLYWYRQAAGRGLQLLFYSVGIGQISSEVPQNLSASRPQDRQFILSSKKLLLSDSGFYLCAWANPGTGNGYTFGSGTRLTVV.

The chain couples TRBV11-2 to TRBJ2-6; 7 bases line up with TRBD1. This CDR3 spans 17 amino acids. The germline V gene encodes CDR1 SGHAT and CDR2 FQNNGV. V shed 4 bases and J 2 bases; nucleotides not matched to a gene: 8. The CDR3 bases are TGTGCCAGCAGCTCAGGGGGTCACGGCCCTGGGGCCAACGTCCTGACTTTC. Its protein is CASSSGGHGPGANVLTF.